This T cell receptor beta chain was sequenced during a study of patients and donors after allogeneic stem cell transplantation. This clonotype was seen ten or more times. TCRdb passed the RT-PCR reads through MiXCR, listing each CDR3 protein once. Of approximately 200,000 distinct CDR3 sequences listed, approximately 14% are singletons. The sequenced sample was blood, either unsorted or a sorted T cell fraction (not recorded which). This TCR was sampled from a human donor who was either an allogeneic HSCT recipient or a stem cell or donor lymphocyte infusion donor (not recorded which). It is not recorded whose cells these are; they may come from a transplant donor.

CDR3 nucleotide sequence: TGTGCCAGCAGTATTCTGGGGAAGCAAGAGACCCAGTACTTC. Its translation: CASSILGKQETQYF. The chain joins TRBV12-3 or TRBV12-4 to TRBJ2-5; D is unclear. This CDR3 comprises 14 residues. Trimming took off 5 bases at V and 2 bases at J, with 12 bases between the two ends.